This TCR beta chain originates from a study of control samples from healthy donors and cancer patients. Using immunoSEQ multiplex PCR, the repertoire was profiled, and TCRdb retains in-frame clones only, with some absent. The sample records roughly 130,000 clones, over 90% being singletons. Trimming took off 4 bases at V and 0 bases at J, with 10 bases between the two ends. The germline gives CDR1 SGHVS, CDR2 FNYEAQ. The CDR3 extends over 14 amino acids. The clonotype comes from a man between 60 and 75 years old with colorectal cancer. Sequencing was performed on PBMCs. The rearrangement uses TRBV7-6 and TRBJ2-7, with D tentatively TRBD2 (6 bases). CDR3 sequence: CASSWGDRSYEQYF. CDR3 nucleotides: TGTGCCAGCAGCTGGGGGGATCGCTCCTACGAGCAGTACTTC.